Below are 9 T cell receptor beta chains sequenced from a single sample in a study of OX40 agonist ivuxolimab in advanced cancers. Measured with immunoSEQ multiplex PCR; TCRdb has only the in-frame clones, and not every one. The sample includes some 65,000 clones, about nine tenths of them seen just once. The sample was CD4+ or CD8+ T cells sorted from blood, taken in a trial of the OX40 agonist ivuxolimab. The origin of the receptors is an adult with an advanced solid tumor such as melanoma, head and neck, liver or kidney cancer.

The chain is built from TRBV6-1 and TRBJ2-2, with TRBD1 matching over 12 bases. Germline V gives CDR1 MNHNS, CDR2 SASEGT. The V gene end was trimmed by 4 bases and the J gene end by 4 bases; junction bases not matched to a gene: 4. The CDR3 totals 16 residues. The CDR3 protein is CASSGGDRGRTGELFF. The CDR3 nucleotides read TGTGCCAGCAGTGGAGGGGACAGGGGGCGCACCGGGGAGCTGTTTTTT.

The chain employs TRBV9 and TRBJ2-7; D may correspond to TRBD1 or TRBD2 (6 bases each). Per the germline V gene, CDR1 is SGDLS and CDR2 is YYNGEE. This CDR3 comprises 16 residues. The V end was cut by 3 bases, the J end by 1 base, with 17 bases between. The CDR3 bases are TGTGCCAGCAGCGCCGCTCCCGGGGGCAGTTCCTACGAGCAGTACTTC. It translates to CASSAAPGGSSYEQYF.

The chain recombines TRBV28 with TRBJ2-5; D tentatively reads TRBD1 or TRBD2 (5 bases each). The ends were cut back, 7 bases at V and 2 bases at J, with 11 bases in the middle. CDR1 is MDHEN, CDR2 SYDVKM, per germline. The CDR3 length is 13 residues. The DNA for the CDR3 is TGTGCCAGCACGTGGGGGTCACAAGAGACCCAGTACTTC. It codes for CASTWGSQETQYF.

The chain combines TRBV15 with TRBJ1-5, with 8 bases that match TRBD1. In germline, CDR1 is LNHNV, CDR2 YYDKDF (reference sequence). The CDR3 spans 16 residues. The V segment lost 2 bases and the J segment 2 bases; nucleotides outside the gene matches: 5. The CDR3 nucleotides are TGTGCCACCAGCAGACCGACAGGGGAAGGCAATCAGCCCCAGCATTTT. It encodes CATSRPTGEGNQPQHF.

The chain couples TRBV30 to TRBJ1-2; 7 bases align to TRBD1. CDR3 length equals 11 residues. V lost 8 bases, J lost 6 bases, and 6 bases stayed unmatched. Germline CDR1 reads GTSNPN; CDR2 reads SVGIG (reference sequence). Here the CDR3 reads CAATGEDGYTF. The CDR3 DNA follows: TGTGCCGCAACAGGGGAGGATGGCTACACCTTC.

The CDR3 here is CATSRVDYLLVREQFF. The CDR3 bases are TGTGCCACCAGCAGAGTCGACTATCTACTGGTTCGTGAGCAGTTCTTC. The chain has TRBV15 and TRBJ2-1; D may be TRBD2 (5 bases). This CDR3 is built from 16 residues. Germline V gene sequence: CDR1 LNHNV, CDR2 YYDKDF (reference sequence). V was shortened by 1 base and J by 9 bases, with 19 bases between the two germline ends.

This chain connects TRBV29-1 to TRBJ1-1; maybe TRBD1 (5 bases). The CDR3 has 14 residues. Germline V gene lookup returns CDR1 SQVTM and CDR2 ANQGSEA. V dropped 4 bases and J dropped 1 base, with 13 bases sitting between them. DNA for the CDR3: TGCAGCGTTGTTTCCAGGGTATCGAACACTGAAGCTTTCTTT. Protein: CSVVSRVSNTEAFF.

The chain couples TRBV28 to TRBJ2-1; 7 bases match TRBD1. Germline lookup yields CDR1 MDHEN and CDR2 SYDVKM. Germline trimming cut 4 bases from V and 2 bases from J; bases unmatched to any gene: 8. The CDR3 has 16 residues. The CDR3 nucleotides are TGTGCCAGCAGTTCCACCGGGACAGTAACCTACAATGAGCAGTTCTTC. Its translation: CASSSTGTVTYNEQFF.

The V and J genes are TRBV18 and TRBJ1-1; D gene ambiguous. V shed 8 bases and J shed 4 bases, with 14 bases lying between them. Germline values: CDR1 KGHSH, CDR2 LQKENI. The CDR3 spans 13 residues. The DNA for the CDR3 is TGTGCCAGCCTTTCCAGCTTGGGCACTGAAGCTTTCTTT. This sequence encodes CASLSSLGTEAFF.